The TCR beta chain described here comes from a study of CD8+CD57+ T cells in acquired aplastic anemia. Turning to the study itself: DNA from sorted CD4+ and CD8+ cells averaged around 3.5 ug.

A note on this clonotype: Its antigen is unidentified. An end of the junction differs from the germline gene, which may be a read error.

For CDR3 and TCR beta VDJ profiling, genomic DNA was the template used. Via MiXCR, TCRdb re-called the reads, giving one row per CDR3 protein. The repertoire has roughly 250,000 distinct CDR3 sequences, about 44% of them found once; the top ten carry 7% to 10%. The CDR3 loop spans 12 amino acids. Germline V lookup: CDR1 SEHNR, CDR2 FQNEAQ (reference sequence). Study-level points and caveats: Controls did not differ significantly from patients in CD8+ Simpson's diversity. It was found that roughly 31 CD8+ CDR3 sequences were shared between patients and controls.

Whoever was chosen for sequencing had shown CD8+CD57+ cell expansion by flow cytometry. The receptor was derived from a human donor with aplastic anemia. Specimen: sorted CD4+, CD8+, or CD8+CD57+ T cells (not recorded which) from PBMCs. The chain has TRBV7-9 and TRBJ1-4, with D possibly being TRBD1 (6 bases). The CDR3 DNA reads TGTGCCGGCAGTCGACAGGATGAAAAACTGTTTTTT. Residues: CAGSRQDEKLFF.